The clone carrying this TCR beta chain occurred many times. The study amplified TCR beta CDR3 regions using RNA transcripts. The first round was an RT-PCR with HTBI primers, and the second round was a multiplex PCR. TCRdb redid the calling of the multiplex PCR reads with MiXCR, one entry per CDR3 protein. Seen here are nearly 400,000 distinct CDR3 sequences, around 18% observed once, and the top ten hold 1.6%. This specimen belongs to a study of Graves' ophthalmopathy and Graves' hyperthyroidism. J gave up 10 bases and V 0 bases, and 6 bases lay outside the gene matches. Germline V lookup: CDR1 WSHSY, CDR2 SAAADI. This CDR3 has 14 amino acids.

The sequence was obtained from a young woman with Graves' ophthalmopathy. The sample consisted of peripheral blood. The chain employs TRBV10-2 and TRBJ1-1; 9 positions agree with TRBD1. CDR3 region: CASSESGQGGRAFF. In DNA form, the CDR3 reads TGCGCCAGCAGTGAGTCGGGACAGGGTGGTAGAGCTTTCTTT.